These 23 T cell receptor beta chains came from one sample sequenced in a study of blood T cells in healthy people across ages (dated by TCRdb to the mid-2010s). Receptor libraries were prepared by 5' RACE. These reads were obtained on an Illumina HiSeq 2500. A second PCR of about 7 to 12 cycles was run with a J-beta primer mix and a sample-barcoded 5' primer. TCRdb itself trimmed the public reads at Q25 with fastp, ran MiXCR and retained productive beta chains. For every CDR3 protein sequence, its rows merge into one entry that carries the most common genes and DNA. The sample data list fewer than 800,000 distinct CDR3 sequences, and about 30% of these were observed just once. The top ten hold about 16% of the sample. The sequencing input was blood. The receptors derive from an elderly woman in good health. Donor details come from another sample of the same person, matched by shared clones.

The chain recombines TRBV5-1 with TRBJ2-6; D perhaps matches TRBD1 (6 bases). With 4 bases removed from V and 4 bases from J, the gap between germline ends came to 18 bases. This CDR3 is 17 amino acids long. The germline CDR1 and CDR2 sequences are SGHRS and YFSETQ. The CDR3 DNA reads TGCGCCAGCAGCCCCGCGTTCGGGACACTCGGGGCCAACGTCCTGACTTTC. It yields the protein CASSPAFGTLGANVLTF.

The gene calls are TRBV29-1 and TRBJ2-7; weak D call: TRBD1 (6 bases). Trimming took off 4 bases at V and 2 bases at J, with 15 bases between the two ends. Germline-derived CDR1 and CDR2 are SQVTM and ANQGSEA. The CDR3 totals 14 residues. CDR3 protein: CSVGTRDIPYEQYF. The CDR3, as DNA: TGCAGCGTTGGTACCCGGGACATCCCCTACGAGCAGTACTTC.

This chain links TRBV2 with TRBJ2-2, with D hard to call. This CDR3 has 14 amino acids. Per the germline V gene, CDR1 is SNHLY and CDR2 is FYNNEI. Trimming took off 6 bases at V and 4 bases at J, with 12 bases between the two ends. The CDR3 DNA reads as TGTGCCAGCAGCCTAGACCGGGCCACCGGGGAGCTGTTTTTT. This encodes CASSLDRATGELFF.

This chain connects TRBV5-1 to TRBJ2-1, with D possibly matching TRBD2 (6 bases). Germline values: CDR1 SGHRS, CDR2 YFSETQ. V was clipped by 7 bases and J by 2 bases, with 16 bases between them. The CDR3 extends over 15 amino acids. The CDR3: CASHGSAGPYNEQFF. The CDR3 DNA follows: TGCGCCAGCCACGGTTCGGCGGGGCCCTACAATGAGCAGTTCTTC.

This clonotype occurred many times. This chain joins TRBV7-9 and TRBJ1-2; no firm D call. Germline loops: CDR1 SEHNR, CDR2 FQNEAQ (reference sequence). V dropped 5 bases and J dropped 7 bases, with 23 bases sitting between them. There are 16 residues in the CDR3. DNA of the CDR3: TGTGCCAGCAGCCCCGATGCGGGGATTCTAAGTGTTGGCTACACCTTC. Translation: CASSPDAGILSVGYTF.

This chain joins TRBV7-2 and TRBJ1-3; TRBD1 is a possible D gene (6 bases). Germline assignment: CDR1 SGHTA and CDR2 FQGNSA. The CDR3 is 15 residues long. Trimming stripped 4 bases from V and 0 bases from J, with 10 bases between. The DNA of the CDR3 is TGTGCCAGCAGCTCCGGACAGATCTCTGGAAACACCATATATTTT. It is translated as CASSSGQISGNTIYF.

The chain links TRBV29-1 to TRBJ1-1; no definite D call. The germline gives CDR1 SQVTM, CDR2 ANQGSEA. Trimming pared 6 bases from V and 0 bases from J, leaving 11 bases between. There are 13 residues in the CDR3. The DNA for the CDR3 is TGCAGCGTCCTGACGGTGCTGAACACTGAAGCTTTCTTT. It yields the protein CSVLTVLNTEAFF. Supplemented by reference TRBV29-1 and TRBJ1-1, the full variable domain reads SAVISQKPSRDICQRGTSLTIQCQVDSQVTMMFWYRQQPGQSLTLIATANQGSEATYESGFVIDKFPISRPNLTFSTLTVSNMSPEDSSIYLCSVLTVLNTEAFFGQGTRLTVV.

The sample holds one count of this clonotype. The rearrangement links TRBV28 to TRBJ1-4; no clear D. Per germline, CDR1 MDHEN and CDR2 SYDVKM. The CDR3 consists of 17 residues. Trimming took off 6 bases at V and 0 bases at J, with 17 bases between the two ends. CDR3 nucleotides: TGTGCCAGCAGCCCACCCATTTACAGTGCAACTAATGAAAAACTGTTTTTT. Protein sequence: CASSPPIYSATNEKLFF. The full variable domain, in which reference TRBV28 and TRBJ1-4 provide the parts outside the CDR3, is DVKVTQSSRYLVKRTGEKVFLECVQDMDHENMFWYRQDPGLGLRLIYFSYDVKMKEKGDIPEGYSVSREKKERFSLILESASTNQTSMYLCASSPPIYSATNEKLFFGSGTQLSVL.

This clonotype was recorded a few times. The CDR3: CASSPGAQGAAYEQYF. In DNA, the CDR3 is TGTGCCAGCAGCCCCGGGGCGCAGGGGGCCGCCTACGAGCAGTACTTC. The chain employs TRBV7-6 and TRBJ2-7; TRBD1 matches at 8 bases. The V and J ends lost 5 bases and 2 bases, in that order; junction bases with no gene match: 11. This CDR3 contains 16 residues. Germline V lookup: CDR1 SGHVS, CDR2 FNYEAQ.

CDR3 bases: TGTGCCAGCGGCCCGTCCATCTCCTACGAGCAGTACTTC. It yields the protein CASGPSISYEQYF. This rearrangement joins TRBV6-5 to TRBJ2-7; D is uncertain. This CDR3 has 13 amino acids. CDR1 and CDR2 from the germline V gene are MNHEY and SVGAGI. V gave up 8 bases and J gave up 0 bases, with 11 bases separating them.

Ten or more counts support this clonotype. CDR3 in DNA: TGCAGTGCTAGAGGGTCGACGGGGGCCTACAATGAGCAGTTCTTC. Protein sequence: CSARGSTGAYNEQFF. J is TRBJ2-1 and V is TRBV20-1; weak D call: TRBD2 (6 bases). The germline V gene has CDR1 DFQATT and CDR2 SNEGSKA (reference sequence). This CDR3 has 15 residues. V lost 1 base, J lost 2 bases, and 12 bases lay in between.

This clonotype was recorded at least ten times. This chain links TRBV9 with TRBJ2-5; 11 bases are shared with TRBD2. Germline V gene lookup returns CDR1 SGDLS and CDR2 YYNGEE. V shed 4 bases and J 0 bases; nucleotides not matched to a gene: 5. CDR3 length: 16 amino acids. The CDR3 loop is CASSTGLAEHQETQYF. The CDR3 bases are TGTGCCAGCAGCACGGGACTAGCGGAGCACCAAGAGACCCAGTACTTC.

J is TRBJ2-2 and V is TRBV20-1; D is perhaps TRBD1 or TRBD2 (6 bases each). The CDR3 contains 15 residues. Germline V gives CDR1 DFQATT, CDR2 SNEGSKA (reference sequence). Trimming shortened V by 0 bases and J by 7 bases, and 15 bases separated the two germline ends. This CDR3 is CSARDPSGADGELFF. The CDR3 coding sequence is TGCAGTGCTAGAGATCCCTCGGGGGCTGACGGGGAGCTGTTTTTT.

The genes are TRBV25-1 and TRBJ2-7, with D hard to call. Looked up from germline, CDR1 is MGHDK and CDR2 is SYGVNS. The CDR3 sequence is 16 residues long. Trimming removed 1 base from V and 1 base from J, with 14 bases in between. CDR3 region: CASSESTEKFSYEQYF. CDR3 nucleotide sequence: TGTGCCAGCAGTGAATCCACGGAAAAGTTTTCCTACGAGCAGTACTTC.

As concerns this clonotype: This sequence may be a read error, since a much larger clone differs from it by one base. This CDR3 reads CASSHPGGTGAFF. CDR3 in DNA: TGTGCCAGCAGTCATCCAGGGGGTACTGGAGCTTTCTTT. The genes are TRBV27 and TRBJ1-1, with TRBD1 matching 7 bases. The CDR3 spans 13 residues. CDR1 is MNHEY, CDR2 SMNVEV, per germline (reference sequence).

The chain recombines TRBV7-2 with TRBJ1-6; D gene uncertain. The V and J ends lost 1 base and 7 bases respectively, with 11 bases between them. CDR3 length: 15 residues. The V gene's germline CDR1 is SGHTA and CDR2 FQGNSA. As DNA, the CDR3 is TGTGCCAGCAGCTTAGATTCTTTTCCGAATTCACCCCTCCACTTT. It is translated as CASSLDSFPNSPLHF.

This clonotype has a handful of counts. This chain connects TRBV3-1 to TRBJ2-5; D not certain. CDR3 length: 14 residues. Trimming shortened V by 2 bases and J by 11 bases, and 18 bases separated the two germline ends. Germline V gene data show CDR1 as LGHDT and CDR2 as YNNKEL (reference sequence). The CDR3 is CASSQRRDQNEQYF. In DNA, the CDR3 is TGTGCCAGCAGCCAACGCCGAGACCAAAATGAGCAGTACTTC.

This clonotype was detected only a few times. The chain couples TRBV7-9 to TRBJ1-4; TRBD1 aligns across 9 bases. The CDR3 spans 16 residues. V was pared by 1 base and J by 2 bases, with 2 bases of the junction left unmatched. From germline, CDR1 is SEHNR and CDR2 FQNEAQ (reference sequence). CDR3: CASSLDGTGTNEKLFF. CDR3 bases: TGTGCCAGCAGCTTAGACGGGACAGGGACTAATGAAAAACTGTTTTTT. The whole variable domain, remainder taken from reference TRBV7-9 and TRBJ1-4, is DTGVSQNPRHKITKRGQNVTFRCDPISEHNRLYWYRQTLGQGPEFLTYFQNEAQLEKSRLLSDRFSAERPKGSFSTLEIQRTEQGDSAMYLCASSLDGTGTNEKLFFGSGTQLSVL.

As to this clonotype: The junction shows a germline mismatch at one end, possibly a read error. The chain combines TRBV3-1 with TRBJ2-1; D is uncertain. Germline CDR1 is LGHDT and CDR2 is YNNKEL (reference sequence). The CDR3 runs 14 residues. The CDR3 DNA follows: TGTACCAGCAGCCAAGAGAATAGCCCAAATGAGCAGTTCTTC. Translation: CTSSQENSPNEQFF.

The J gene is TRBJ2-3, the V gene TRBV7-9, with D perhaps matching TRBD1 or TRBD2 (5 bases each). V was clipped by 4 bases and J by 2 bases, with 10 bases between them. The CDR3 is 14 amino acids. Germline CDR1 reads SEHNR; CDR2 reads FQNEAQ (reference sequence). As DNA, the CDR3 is TGTGCCAGCAGCTGGGGGTCCAACACAGATACGCAGTATTTT. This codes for CASSWGSNTDTQYF.

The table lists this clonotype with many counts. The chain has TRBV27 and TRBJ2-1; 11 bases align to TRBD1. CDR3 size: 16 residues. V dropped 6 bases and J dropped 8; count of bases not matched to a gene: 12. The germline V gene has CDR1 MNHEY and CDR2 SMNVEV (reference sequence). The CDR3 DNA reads TGTGCCAGCAGGCCGATTGGACAGGGGGCAACAGATGAGCAGTTCTTC. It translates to CASRPIGQGATDEQFF.

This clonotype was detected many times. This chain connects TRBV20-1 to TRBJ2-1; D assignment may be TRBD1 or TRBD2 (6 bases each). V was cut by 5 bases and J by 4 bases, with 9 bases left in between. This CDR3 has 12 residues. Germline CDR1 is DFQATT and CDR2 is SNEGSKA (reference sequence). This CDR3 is CSAPGAYNEQFF. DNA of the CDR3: TGCAGTGCTCCGGGGGCGTACAATGAGCAGTTCTTC.

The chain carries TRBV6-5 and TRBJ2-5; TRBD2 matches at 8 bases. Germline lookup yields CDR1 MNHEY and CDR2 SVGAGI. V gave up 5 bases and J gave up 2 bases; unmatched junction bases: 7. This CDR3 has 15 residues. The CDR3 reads CASSPGLGGQETQYF. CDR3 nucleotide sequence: TGTGCCAGCAGTCCGGGACTAGGGGGACAAGAGACCCAGTACTTC.